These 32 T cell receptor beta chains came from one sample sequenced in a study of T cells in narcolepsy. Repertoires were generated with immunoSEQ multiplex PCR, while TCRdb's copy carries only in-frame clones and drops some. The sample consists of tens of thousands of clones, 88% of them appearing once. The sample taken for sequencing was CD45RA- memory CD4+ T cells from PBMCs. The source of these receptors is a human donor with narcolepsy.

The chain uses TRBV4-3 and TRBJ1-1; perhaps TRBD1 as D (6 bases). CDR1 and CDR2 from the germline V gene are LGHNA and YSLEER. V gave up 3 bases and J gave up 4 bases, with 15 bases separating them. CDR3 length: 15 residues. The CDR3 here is CASSQQTGTGTEAFF. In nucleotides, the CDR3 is TGCGCCAGCAGCCAGCAGACAGGAACGGGCACTGAAGCTTTCTTT.

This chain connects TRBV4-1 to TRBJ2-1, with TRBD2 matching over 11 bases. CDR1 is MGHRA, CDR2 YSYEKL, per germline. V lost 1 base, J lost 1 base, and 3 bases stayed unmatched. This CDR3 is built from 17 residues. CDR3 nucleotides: TGCGCCAGCAGCCAAGTGGGGACTAGCGGTTCCTACAATGAGCAGTTCTTC. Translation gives CASSQVGTSGSYNEQFF.

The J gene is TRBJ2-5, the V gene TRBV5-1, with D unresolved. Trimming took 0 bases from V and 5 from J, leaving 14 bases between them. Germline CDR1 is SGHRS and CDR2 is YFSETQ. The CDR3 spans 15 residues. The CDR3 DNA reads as TGCGCCAGCAGCTTGGCGGGTAGCCACCTTGAGACCCAGTACTTC. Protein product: CASSLAGSHLETQYF.

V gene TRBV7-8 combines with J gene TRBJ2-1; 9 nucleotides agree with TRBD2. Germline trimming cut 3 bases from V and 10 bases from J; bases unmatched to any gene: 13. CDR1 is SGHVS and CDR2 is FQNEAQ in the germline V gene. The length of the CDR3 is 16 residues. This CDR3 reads CASSFFVVAGVVEQFF. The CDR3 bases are TGTGCCAGCAGCTTTTTCGTGGTAGCGGGAGTTGTGGAGCAGTTCTTC.

CDR3 protein: CASSIVSASGSHEQYF. The DNA for the CDR3 is TGTGCCAGTAGTATTGTGTCGGCTAGCGGGAGTCACGAGCAGTACTTC. The chain recombines TRBV19 with TRBJ2-7, with 10 nucleotides matching TRBD2. CDR1 is LNHDA and CDR2 is SQIVND in the germline V gene (reference sequence). Trimming at V came to 3 bases and at J to 5 bases, leaving 10 bases not matched to a gene. This CDR3 is 16 amino acids long.

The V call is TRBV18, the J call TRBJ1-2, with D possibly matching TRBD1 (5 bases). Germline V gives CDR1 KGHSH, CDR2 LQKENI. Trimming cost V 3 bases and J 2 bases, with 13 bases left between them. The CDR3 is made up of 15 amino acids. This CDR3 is CASSPREGLNYGYTF. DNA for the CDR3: TGTGCCAGCTCACCCCGGGAGGGACTGAACTATGGCTACACCTTC.

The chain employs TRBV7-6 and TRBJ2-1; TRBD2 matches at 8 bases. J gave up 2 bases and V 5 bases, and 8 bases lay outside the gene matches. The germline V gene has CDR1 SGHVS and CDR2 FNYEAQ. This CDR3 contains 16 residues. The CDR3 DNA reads TGTGCCAGCAGCCCCAGGCAGCGGGGGACCTACAATGAGCAGTTCTTC. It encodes CASSPRQRGTYNEQFF.

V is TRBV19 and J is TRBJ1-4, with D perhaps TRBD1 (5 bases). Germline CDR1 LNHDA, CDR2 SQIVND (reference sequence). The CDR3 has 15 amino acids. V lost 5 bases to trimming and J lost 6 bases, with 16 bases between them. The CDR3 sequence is CASSVLRQRDEKLFF. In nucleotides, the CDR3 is TGTGCCAGTAGTGTGCTGAGACAGAGGGATGAAAAACTGTTTTTT.

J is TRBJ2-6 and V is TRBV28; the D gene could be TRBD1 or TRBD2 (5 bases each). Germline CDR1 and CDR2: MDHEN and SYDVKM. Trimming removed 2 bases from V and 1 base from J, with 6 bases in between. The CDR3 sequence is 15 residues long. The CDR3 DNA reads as TGTGCCAGCAGTTTAGGGGGATCTGGGGCCAACGTCCTGACTTTC. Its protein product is CASSLGGSGANVLTF. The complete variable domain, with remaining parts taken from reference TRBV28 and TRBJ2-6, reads DVKVTQSSRYLVKRTGEKVFLECVQDMDHENMFWYRQDPGLGLRLIYFSYDVKMKEKGDIPEGYSVSREKKERFSLILESASTNQTSMYLCASSLGGSGANVLTFGAGSRLTVL.

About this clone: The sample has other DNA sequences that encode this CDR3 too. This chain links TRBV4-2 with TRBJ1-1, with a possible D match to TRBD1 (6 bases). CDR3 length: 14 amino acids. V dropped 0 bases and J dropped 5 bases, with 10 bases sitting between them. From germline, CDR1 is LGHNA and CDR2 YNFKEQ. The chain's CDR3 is CASSQDRGSTEAFF. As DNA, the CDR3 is TGTGCCAGCAGCCAAGATAGGGGGTCGACTGAAGCTTTCTTT.

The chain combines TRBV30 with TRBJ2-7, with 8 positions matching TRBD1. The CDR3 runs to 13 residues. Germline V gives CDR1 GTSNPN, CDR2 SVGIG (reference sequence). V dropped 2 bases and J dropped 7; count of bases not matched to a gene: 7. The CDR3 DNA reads TGTGCCTGGAGTCTTCTTGGACAGGGAGAGCAGTACTTC. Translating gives CAWSLLGQGEQYF.

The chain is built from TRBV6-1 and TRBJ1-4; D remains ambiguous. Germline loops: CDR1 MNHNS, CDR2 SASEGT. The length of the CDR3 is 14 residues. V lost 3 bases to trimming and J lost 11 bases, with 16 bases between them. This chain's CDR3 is CASSDERPTRKLFF. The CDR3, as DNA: TGTGCCAGCAGTGATGAGAGACCGACGCGGAAACTGTTTTTT.

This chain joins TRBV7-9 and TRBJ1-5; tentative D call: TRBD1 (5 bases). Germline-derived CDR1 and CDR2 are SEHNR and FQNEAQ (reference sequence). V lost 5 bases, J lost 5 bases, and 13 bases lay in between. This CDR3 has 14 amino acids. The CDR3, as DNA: TGTGCCAGCAGCCAAGACAGTCCTGATCAGCCCCAGCATTTT. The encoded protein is CASSQDSPDQPQHF.

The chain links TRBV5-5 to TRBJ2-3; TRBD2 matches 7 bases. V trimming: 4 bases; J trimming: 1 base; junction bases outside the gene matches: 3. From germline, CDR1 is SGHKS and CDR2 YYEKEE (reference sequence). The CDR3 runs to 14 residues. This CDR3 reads CASSRDYRTDTQYF. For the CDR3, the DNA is TGTGCCAGCAGCAGGGACTACCGCACAGATACGCAGTATTTT. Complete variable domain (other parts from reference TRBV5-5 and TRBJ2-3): DAGVTQSPTHLIKTRGQQVTLRCSPISGHKSVSWYQQVLGQGPQFIFQYYEKEERGRGNFPDRFSARQFPNYSSELNVNALLLGDSALYLCASSRDYRTDTQYFGPGTRLTVL.

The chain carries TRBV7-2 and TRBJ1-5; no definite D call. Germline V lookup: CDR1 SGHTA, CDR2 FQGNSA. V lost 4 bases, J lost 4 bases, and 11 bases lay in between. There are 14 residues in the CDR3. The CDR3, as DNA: TGTGCCAGCAGCTCCGACGGTCCTAATCAGCCCCAGCATTTT. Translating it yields CASSSDGPNQPQHF.

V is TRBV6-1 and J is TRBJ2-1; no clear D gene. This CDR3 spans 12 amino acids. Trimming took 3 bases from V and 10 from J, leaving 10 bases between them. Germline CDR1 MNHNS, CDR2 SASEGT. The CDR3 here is CASSDHVKEQFF. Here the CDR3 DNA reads TGTGCCAGCAGTGACCATGTCAAGGAGCAGTTCTTC.

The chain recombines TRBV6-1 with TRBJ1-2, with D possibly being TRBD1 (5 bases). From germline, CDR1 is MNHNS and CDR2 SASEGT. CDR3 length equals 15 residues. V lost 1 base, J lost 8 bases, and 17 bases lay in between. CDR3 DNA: TGTGCCAGCAGTGAAGTTATAGGGGTGTCGCCAGGCTACACCTTC. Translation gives CASSEVIGVSPGYTF.

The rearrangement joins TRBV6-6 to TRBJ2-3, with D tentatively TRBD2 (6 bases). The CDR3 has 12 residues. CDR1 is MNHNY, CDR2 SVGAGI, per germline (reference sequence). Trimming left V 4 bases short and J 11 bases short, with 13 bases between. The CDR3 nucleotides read TGTGCCAGCAGTTCCGGGACTCGCGGGCAGTATTTT. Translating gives CASSSGTRGQYF.

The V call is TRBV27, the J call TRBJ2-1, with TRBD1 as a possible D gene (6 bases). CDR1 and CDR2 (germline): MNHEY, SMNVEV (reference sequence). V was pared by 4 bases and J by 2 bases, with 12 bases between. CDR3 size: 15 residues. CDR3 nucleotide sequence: TGTGCCAGCAGTTATGGGACACCGACCTACAATGAGCAGTTCTTC. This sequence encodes CASSYGTPTYNEQFF.

CDR3 amino acids: CASQLNAGTGELFF. DNA for the CDR3: TGTGCCAGCCAGCTTAACGCGGGAACCGGGGAGCTGTTTTTT. The genes are TRBV7-2 and TRBJ2-2; D possibly corresponds to TRBD2 (6 bases). Germline V gene lookup returns CDR1 SGHTA and CDR2 FQGNSA. Trimming removed 8 bases at V and 5 bases at J, with 15 bases between. This CDR3 region has 14 residues. Together with reference TRBV7-2 and TRBJ2-2, the CDR3 gives the full variable domain: GAGVSQSPSNKVTEKGKDVELRCDPISGHTALYWYRQSLGQGLEFLIYFQGNSAPDKSGLPSDRFSAERTGGSVSTLTIQRTQQEDSAVYLCASQLNAGTGELFFGEGSRLTVL.

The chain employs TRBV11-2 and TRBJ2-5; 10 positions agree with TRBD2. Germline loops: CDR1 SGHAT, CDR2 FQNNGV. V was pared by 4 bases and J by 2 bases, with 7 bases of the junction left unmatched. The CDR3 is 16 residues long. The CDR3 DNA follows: TGTGCCAGCAGCTACCGGACTAGCGGACGACAAGAGACCCAGTACTTC. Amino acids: CASSYRTSGRQETQYF.

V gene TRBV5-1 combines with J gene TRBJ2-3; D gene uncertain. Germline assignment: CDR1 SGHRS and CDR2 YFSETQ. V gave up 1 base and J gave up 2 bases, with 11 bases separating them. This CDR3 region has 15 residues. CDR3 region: CASSLIAADTDTQYF. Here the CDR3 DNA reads TGCGCCAGCAGCTTGATCGCGGCAGACACAGATACGCAGTATTTT.

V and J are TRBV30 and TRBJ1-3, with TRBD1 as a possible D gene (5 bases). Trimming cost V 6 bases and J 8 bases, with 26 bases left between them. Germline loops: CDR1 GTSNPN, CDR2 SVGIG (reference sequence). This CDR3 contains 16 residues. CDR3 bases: TGTGCCTGCATACCCGACAGTGACCTTTCAGAGTACACCATATATTTT. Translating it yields CACIPDSDLSEYTIYF.

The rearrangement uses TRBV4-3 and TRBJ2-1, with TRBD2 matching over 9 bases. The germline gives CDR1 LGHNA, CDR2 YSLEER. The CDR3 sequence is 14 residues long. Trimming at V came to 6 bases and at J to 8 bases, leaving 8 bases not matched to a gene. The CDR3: CASSRAGGRDEQFF. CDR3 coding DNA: TGCGCCAGCAGTAGAGCGGGGGGCCGGGATGAGCAGTTCTTC.

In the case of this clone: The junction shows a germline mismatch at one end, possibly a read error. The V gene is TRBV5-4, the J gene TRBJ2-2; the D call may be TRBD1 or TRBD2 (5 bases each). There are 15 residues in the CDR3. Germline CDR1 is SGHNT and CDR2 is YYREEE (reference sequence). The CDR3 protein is CASSPSGTNTGEPFF. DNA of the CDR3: TGTGCCAGCAGCCCGTCAGGGACGAACACCGGGGAGCCGTTTTTT. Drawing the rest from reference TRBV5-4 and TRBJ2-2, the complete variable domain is ETGVTQSPTHLIKTRGQQVTLRCSSQSGHNTVSWYQQALGQGPQFIFQYYREEENGRGNFPPRFSGLQFPNYSSELNVNALELDDSALYLCASSPSGTNTGEPFFGEGSRLTVL.

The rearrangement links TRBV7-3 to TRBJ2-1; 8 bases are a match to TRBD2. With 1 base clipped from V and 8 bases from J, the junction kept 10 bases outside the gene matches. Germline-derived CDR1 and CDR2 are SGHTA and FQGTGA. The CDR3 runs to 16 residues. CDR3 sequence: CASSLNGVGRVDEQFF. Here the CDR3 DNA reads TGTGCCAGCAGCTTAAACGGGGTCGGGAGGGTAGATGAGCAGTTCTTC.

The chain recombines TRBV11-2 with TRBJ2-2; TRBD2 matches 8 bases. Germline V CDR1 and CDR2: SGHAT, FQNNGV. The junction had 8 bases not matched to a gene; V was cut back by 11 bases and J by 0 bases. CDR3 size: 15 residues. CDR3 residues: CAARKRGPNTGELFF. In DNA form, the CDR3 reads TGTGCCGCGCGGAAGCGGGGGCCGAACACCGGGGAGCTGTTTTTT.

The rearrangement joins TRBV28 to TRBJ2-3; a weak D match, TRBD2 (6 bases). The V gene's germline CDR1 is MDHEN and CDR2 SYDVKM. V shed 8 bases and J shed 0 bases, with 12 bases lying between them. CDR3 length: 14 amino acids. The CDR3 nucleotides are TGTGCCAGCCTAAGGCGGGGAAGCACAGATACGCAGTATTTT. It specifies CASLRRGSTDTQYF. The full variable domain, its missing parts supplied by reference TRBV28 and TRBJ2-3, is DVKVTQSSRYLVKRTGEKVFLECVQDMDHENMFWYRQDPGLGLRLIYFSYDVKMKEKGDIPEGYSVSREKKERFSLILESASTNQTSMYLCASLRRGSTDTQYFGPGTRLTVL.

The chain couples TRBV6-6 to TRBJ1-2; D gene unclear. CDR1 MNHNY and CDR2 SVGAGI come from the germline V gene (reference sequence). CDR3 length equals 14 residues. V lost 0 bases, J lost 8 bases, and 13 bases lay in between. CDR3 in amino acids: CASSYSRFLGGYTF. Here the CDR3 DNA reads TGTGCCAGCAGTTACTCCAGATTCCTCGGGGGCTACACCTTC.

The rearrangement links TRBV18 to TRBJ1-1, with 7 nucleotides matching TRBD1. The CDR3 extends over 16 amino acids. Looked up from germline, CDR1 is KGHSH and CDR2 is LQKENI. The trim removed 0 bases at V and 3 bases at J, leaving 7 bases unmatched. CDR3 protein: CASSPPTGRVDTEAFF. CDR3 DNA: TGTGCCAGCTCACCACCGACAGGGAGGGTTGACACTGAAGCTTTCTTT.

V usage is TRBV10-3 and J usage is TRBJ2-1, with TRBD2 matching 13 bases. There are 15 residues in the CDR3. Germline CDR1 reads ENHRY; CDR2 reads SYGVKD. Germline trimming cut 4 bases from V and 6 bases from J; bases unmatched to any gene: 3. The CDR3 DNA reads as TGTGCCATCAGTGGGACTAGCGGGAGTCTCAATGAGCAGTTCTTC. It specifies CAISGTSGSLNEQFF.

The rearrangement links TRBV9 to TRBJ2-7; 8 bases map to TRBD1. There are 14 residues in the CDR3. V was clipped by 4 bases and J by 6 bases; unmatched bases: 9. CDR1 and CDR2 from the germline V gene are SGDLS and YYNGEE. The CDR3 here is CASSTRTGPVEQYF. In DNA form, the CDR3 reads TGTGCCAGCAGCACGAGGACAGGGCCGGTCGAGCAGTACTTC.